Following are 2 T cell receptor beta chains from one sample sequenced in a study of CD8+ T cells in alopecia areata. RNA was extracted and reverse transcribed into cDNA as the sequencing template. Assay: immunoSEQ multiplex PCR; the TCRdb copy retains only in-frame clones and omits some. This table holds 150,000 to 200,000 clones, around 50% found once. The sequencing used CD4+ T cells sorted from blood, collected at week 0. The receptors were sampled from a human donor with alopecia areata.

The sample holds a few counts of this clone. V usage is TRBV25-1 and J usage is TRBJ1-2; perhaps TRBD1 as D (5 bases). V lost 0 bases and J lost 3, with 8 bases in between. Germline V lookup: CDR1 MGHDK, CDR2 SYGVNS. The CDR3 covers 14 residues. The DNA of the CDR3 is TGTGCCAGCAGTGAATATACAGGCCACTATGGCTACACCTTC. The encoded protein is CASSEYTGHYGYTF.

This clone appeared a few times. The rearrangement links TRBV5-1 to TRBJ2-7; TRBD1 is a possible D gene (7 bases). Trimming left V 3 bases short and J 5 bases short, with 18 bases between. CDR1 SGHRS and CDR2 YFSETQ come from the germline V gene. This CDR3 comprises 15 residues. The CDR3 region is CASSSGRGGNDEQYF. The CDR3 region has the DNA TGCGCCAGCAGCTCCGGGAGAGGGGGCAATGACGAGCAGTACTTC.